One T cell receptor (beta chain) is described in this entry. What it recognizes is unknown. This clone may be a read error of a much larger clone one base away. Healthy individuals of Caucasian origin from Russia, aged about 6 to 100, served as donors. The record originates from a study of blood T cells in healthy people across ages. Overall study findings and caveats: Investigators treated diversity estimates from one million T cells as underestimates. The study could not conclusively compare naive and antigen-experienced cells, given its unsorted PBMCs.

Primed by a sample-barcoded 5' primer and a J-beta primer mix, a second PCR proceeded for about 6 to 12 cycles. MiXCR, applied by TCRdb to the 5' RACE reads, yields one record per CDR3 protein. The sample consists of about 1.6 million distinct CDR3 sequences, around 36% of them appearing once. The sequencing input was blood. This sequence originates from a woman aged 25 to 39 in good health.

The CDR3 DNA reads as TGCAGCGTTGAATCGGGCCTTGTCGGGGGATGCGAGCAGTACTTC. It specifies CSVESGLVGGCEQYF. The chain carries TRBV29-1 and TRBJ2-5, with a tentative D call TRBD2 (6 bases). Near its end, the DNA agrees better with TRBJ2-7, so the J call may be wrong. The CDR3 is 15 amino acids. Per the germline V gene, CDR1 is SQVTM and CDR2 is ANQGSEA.